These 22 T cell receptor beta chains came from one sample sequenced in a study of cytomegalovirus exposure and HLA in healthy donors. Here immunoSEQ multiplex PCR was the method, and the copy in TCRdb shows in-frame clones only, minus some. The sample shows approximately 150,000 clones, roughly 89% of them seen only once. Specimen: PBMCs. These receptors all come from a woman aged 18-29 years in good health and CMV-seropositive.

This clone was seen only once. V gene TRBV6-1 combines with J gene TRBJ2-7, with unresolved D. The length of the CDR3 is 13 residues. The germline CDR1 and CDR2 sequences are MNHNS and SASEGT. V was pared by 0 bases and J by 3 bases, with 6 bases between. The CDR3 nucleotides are TGTGCCAGCAGTGAAGCGTCCTTCTACGAGCAGTACTTC. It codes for CASSEASFYEQYF.

CDR3 region: CASSLADSYEQYF. CDR3 nucleotides: TGTGCCAGCAGCTTAGCAGATTCCTACGAGCAGTACTTC. The chain employs TRBV7-3 and TRBJ2-7; D not resolved. From germline, CDR1 is SGHTA and CDR2 FQGTGA. V lost 2 bases, J lost 1 base, and 6 bases lay in between. The CDR3 has 13 residues.

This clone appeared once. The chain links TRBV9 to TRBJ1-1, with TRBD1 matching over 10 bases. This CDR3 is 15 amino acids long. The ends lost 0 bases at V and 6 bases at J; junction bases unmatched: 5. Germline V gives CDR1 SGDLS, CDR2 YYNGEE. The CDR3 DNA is TGTGCCAGCAGCGTAGAGGGACAGGGGATGTCTGAAGCTTTCTTT. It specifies CASSVEGQGMSEAFF.

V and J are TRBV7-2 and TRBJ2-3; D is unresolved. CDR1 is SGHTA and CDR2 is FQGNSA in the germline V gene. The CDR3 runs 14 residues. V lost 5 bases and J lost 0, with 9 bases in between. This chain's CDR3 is CASSTRLSTDTQYF. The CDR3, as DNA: TGTGCCAGCAGCACCAGGTTAAGCACAGATACGCAGTATTTT.

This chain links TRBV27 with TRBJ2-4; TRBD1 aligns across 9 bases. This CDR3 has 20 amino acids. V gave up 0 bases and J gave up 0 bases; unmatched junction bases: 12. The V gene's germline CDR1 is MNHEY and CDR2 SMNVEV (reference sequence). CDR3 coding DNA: TGTGCCAGCAGTTTATCGGGACAGGGTGTAAATCGTGTAGCCAAAAACATTCAGTACTTC. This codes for CASSLSGQGVNRVAKNIQYF.

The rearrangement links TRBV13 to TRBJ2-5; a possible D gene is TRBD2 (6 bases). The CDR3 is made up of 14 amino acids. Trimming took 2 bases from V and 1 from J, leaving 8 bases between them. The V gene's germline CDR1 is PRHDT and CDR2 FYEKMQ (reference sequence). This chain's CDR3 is CASSLRGIQETQYF. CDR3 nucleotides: TGTGCCAGCAGCTTACGCGGGATCCAAGAGACCCAGTACTTC. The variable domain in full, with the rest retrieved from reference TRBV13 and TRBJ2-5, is AAGVIQSPRHLIKEKRETATLKCYPIPRHDTVYWYQQGPGQDPQFLISFYEKMQSDKGSIPDRFSAQQFSDYHSELNMSSLELGDSALYFCASSLRGIQETQYFGPGTRLLVL.

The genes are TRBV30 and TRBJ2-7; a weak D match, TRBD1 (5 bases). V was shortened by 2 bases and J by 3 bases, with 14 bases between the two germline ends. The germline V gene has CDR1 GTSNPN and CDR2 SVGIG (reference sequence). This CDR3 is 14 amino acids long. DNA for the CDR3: TGTGCCTGGAGTCTAGTAGGGGTCGGCTACGAGCAGTACTTC. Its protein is CAWSLVGVGYEQYF. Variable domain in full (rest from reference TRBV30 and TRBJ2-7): SQTIHQWPATLVQPVGSPLSLECTVEGTSNPNLYWYRQAAGRGLQLLFYSVGIGQISSEVPQNLSASRPQDRQFILSSKKLLLSDSGFYLCAWSLVGVGYEQYFGPGTRLTVT.

CDR3 nucleotide sequence: TGTGCCAGCAGCCCGGGAGTCAGGATAGAACTCTATGGCTACACCTTC. Translation: CASSPGVRIELYGYTF. The rearrangement links TRBV11-2 to TRBJ1-2; unclear D gene. The CDR3 length is 16 residues. With 5 bases removed from V and 4 bases from J, the gap between germline ends came to 20 bases. From germline, CDR1 is SGHAT and CDR2 FQNNGV.

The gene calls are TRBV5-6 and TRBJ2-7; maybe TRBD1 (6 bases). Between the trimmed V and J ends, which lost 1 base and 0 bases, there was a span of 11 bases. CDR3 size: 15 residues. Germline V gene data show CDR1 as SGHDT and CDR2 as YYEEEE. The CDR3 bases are TGTGCCAGCAGCTTGCCCCGGGACAACTCCTACGAGCAGTACTTC. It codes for CASSLPRDNSYEQYF.

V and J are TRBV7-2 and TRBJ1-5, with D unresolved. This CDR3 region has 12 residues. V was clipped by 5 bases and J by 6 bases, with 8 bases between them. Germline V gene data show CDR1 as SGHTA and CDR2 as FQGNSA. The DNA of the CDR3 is TGTGCCAGCAGCCTCATGAGTCAGCCCCAGCATTTT. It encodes CASSLMSQPQHF. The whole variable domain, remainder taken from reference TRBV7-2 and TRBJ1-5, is GAGVSQSPSNKVTEKGKDVELRCDPISGHTALYWYRQSLGQGLEFLIYFQGNSAPDKSGLPSDRFSAERTGGSVSTLTIQRTQQEDSAVYLCASSLMSQPQHFGDGTRLSIL.

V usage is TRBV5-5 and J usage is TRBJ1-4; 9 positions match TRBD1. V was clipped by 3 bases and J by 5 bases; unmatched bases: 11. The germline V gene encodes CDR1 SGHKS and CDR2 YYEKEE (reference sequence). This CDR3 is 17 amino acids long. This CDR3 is CASSWTGTGITNEKLFF. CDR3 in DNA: TGTGCCAGCAGCTGGACCGGGACAGGGATAACCAATGAAAAACTGTTTTTT.

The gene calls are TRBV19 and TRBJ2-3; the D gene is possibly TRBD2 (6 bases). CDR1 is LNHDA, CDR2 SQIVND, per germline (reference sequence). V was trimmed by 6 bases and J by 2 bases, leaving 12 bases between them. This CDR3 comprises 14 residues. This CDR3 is CASSMGGITDTQYF. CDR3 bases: TGTGCCAGTAGCATGGGCGGGATCACAGATACGCAGTATTTT.

In DNA form, the CDR3 reads TGTGCCAGCAGCTTAGGCGTCCGCCAAGAGACCCAGTACTTC. This codes for CASSLGVRQETQYF. This sequence joins TRBV11-2 and TRBJ2-5; D gene uncertain. The V and J ends lost 1 base and 1 base respectively, with 7 bases between them. The CDR3 spans 14 residues. Germline assignment: CDR1 SGHAT and CDR2 FQNNGV.

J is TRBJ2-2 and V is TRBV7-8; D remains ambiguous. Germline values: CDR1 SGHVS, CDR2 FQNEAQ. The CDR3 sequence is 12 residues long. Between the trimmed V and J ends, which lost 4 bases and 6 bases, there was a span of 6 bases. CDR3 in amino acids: CASSSAAGELFF. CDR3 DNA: TGTGCCAGCAGCTCCGCAGCCGGGGAGCTGTTTTTT.

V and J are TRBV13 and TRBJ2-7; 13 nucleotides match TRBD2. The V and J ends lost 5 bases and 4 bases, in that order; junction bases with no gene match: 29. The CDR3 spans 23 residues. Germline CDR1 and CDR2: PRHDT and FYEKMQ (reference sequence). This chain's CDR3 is CASSHREGLAGPVGAVRTYEQYF. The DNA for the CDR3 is TGTGCCAGCAGCCACAGGGAGGGACTAGCGGGACCCGTTGGGGCCGTACGAACGTACGAGCAGTACTTC.

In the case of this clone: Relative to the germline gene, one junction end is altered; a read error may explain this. The CDR3 DNA reads TGCGCCAGCAGCATTGAGCAGGGCGCACGGTCCAATGAGCAGTTCTTC. This gives the protein CASSIEQGARSNEQFF. The gene calls are TRBV5-6 and TRBJ2-1; the D gene is possibly TRBD1 (5 bases). Germline V gene sequence: CDR1 SGHDT, CDR2 YYEEEE. The CDR3 has 16 residues.

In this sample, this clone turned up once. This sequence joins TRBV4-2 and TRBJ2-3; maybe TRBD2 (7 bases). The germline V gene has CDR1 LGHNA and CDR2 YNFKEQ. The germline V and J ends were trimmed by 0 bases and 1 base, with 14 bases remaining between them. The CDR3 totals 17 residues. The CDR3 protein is CASSQEGGGLGTDTQYF. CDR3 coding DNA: TGTGCCAGCAGCCAAGAGGGCGGGGGCCTAGGCACAGATACGCAGTATTTT.

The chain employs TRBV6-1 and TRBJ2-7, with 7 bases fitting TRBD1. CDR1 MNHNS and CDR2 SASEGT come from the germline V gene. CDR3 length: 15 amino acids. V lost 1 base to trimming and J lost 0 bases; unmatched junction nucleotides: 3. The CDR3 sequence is CASSEEGTVSYEQYF. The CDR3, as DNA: TGTGCCAGCAGTGAAGAGGGGACAGTCTCCTACGAGCAGTACTTC.

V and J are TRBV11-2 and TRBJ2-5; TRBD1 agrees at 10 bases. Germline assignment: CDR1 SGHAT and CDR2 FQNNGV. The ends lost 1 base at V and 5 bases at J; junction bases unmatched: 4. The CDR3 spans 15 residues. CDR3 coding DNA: TGTGCCAGCAGCTTAGGTGACAGGGGGCGGGAGACCCAGTACTTC. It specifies CASSLGDRGRETQYF.

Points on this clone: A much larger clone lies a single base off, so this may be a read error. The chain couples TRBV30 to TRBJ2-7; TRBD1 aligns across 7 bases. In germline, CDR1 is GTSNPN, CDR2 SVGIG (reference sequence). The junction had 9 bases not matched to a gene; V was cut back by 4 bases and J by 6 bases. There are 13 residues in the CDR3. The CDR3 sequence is CAWITGALGEQYF. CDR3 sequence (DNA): TGTGCCTGGATCACAGGGGCACTGGGCGAGCAGTACTTC.

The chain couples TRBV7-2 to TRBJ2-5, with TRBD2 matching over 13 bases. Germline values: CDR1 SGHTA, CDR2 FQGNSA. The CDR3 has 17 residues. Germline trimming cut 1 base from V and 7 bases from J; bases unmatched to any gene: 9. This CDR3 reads CASSLGTSGRKLGTQYF. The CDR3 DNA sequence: TGTGCCAGCAGCTTAGGGACTAGCGGGAGAAAATTGGGGACCCAGTACTTC.

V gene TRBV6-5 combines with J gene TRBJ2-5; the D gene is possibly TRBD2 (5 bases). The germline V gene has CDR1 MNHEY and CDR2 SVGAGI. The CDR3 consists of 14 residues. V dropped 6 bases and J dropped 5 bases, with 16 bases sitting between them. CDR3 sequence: CASSLIRGYETQYF. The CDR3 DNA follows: TGTGCCAGCAGCCTTATACGAGGGTACGAGACCCAGTACTTC.